This is a list of T cell receptor beta chains from one sample in a study of CD8 T cells in ankylosing spondylitis. Each CDR3 protein gets one entry after TCRdb re-called the 5' RACE reads with MiXCR. Among roughly 180,000 distinct CDR3 sequences, 8.5% to 10% were seen once, and the ten largest hold over 12%. The material sequenced was blood, either unsorted or a sorted T cell fraction (not recorded which). Receptor source: a female donor with ankylosing spondylitis or in good health (not recorded which). CDR3s include the opening cysteine and the closing phenylalanine or tryptophan. The D gene is left open where the match is weak. Size tells how often a clone was seen (once, few, many) or the class of an expanded clone, and some rows leave it out.

>NA|TRBV4-2|TRBJ2-2|few
TGTGCCAGCAGCCCACAGGGGGGGCTAAACACCGGGGAGCTGTTTTTT
CASSPQGGLNTGELFF
>NA|TRBV5-1|TRBJ2-7|few
TGCGCCAGCAGCTTGGCCGGGTCTTTCGAGCAGTACTTC
CASSLAGSFEQYF
>NA|TRBV5-5|TRBJ2-1|NA
TGTGCCAGCAGCTTGGAGGTCAGCTCCTACAATGAGCAGTTCTTC
CASSLEVSSYNEQFF
>TRBD2|TRBV4-3|TRBJ2-2|many
TGCGCCAGCAGCCAAGATTGGGTAGCGGGAGCTAACACCGGGGAGCTGTTTTTT
CASSQDWVAGANTGELFF
>NA|TRBV7-9|TRBJ2-5|NA
TGTGCCAGCAGCCATACAGGGTTGGGGGAGACCCAGTACTTC
CASSHTGLGETQYF
>NA|TRBV27|TRBJ2-2|few
TGTGCCAGCAGTCCGCCCTCACAGCGGGGGGAGCTGTTTTTT
CASSPPSQRGELFF
>TRBD2|TRBV3-1|TRBJ2-1|few
TGTGCCAGCAGGCCAGAGACTAGCGGGTACAATGAGCAGTTCTTC
CASRPETSGYNEQFF
>NA|TRBV10-1|TRBJ2-1|NA
TGCGCCAGCAGTTCTCTGGATACTGGATACAATGAGCAGTTCTTC
CASSSLDTGYNEQFF
>NA|TRBV30|TRBJ1-1|few
TGTGCCTGGGGACAAACGAACACTGAAGCTTTCTTT
CAWGQTNTEAFF
>NA|TRBV6-1|TRBJ1-2|NA
TGTGCCAGCAGTGAAGCGCTTAATATCCGATGGGACTATGGCTACACCTTC
CASSEALNIRWDYGYTF
>NA|TRBV15|TRBJ2-7|NA
TGTGCCACCAGCAGAGAGGGAGGATCCGCCTACGAGCAGTACTTC
CATSREGGSAYEQYF
>NA|TRBV7-2|TRBJ2-7|few
TGTGCCAGCAGCTTGGGTAGCGGTCTTTCCTACGAGCAGTACTTC
CASSLGSGLSYEQYF
>NA|TRBV7-8|TRBJ1-2|many
TGTGCCAGCAGTGCCGGACGGATACACTATGGCTACACCTTC
CASSAGRIHYGYTF
>TRBD2|TRBV15|TRBJ2-3|NA
TGTGCCACCAGCATACTAGCGGGAGCCACAGATACGCAGTATTTT
CATSILAGATDTQYF
>NA|TRBV2|TRBJ2-7|NA
TGTGCCAGCCTAGCCGGGACTCCATCCTACGAGCAGTACTTC
CASLAGTPSYEQYF
>TRBD2|TRBV20-1|TRBJ2-3|NA
TGCAGTGCTAGAGCGGCTAGCGGACGCACAGATACGCAGTATTTT
CSARAASGRTDTQYF
>NA|TRBV28|TRBJ1-6|few
TGTGCCAGCTTTGCGTGGACCGGTAATTCACCCCTCCACTTT
CASFAWTGNSPLHF
>NA|TRBV7-9|TRBJ2-7|few
TGTGCCAGCAGCTTAGGGACGGGGCAGTACTTC
CASSLGTGQYF
>NA|TRBV20-1|TRBJ2-1|few
TGCAGTGCTAGAGGATACCAGGGGACTCCTCACCTCTACAATGAGCAGTTCTTC
CSARGYQGTPHLYNEQFF
>TRBD1|TRBV6-2/TRBV6-3|TRBJ1-1|few
TGTGCCAGCAGGACCGTACAGGGGCCAGAGGGCACTGAAGCTTTCTTT
CASRTVQGPEGTEAFF
>NA|TRBV27|TRBJ2-3|many
TGTGCCAGCAGTCCCAACACAGATACGCAGTATTTT
CASSPNTDTQYF
>NA|TRBV12-3/TRBV12-4|TRBJ2-7|few
TGTGCCAGCAGACCCCCGAGCGGCTACGAGCAGTACTTC
CASRPPSGYEQYF
>NA|TRBV6-2/TRBV6-3|TRBJ2-1|NA
TGTGCCAGCAGTTATGCGGGCTCCTACAATGAGCAGTTCTTC
CASSYAGSYNEQFF
>NA|TRBV7-2|TRBJ2-2|few
TGTGCCAGCAGCTTGGGGTTTGGGGGTTACACCGGGGAGCTGTTTTTT
CASSLGFGGYTGELFF
>NA|TRBV30|TRBJ2-1|few
TGTGCCTGGAGTGTACAAGGGGTGGGAGAGCAGTTCTTC
CAWSVQGVGEQFF
>NA|TRBV19|TRBJ1-1|NA
TGTGCCAGTCCCATGGGGACTGAAGCTTTCTTT
CASPMGTEAFF
>NA|TRBV15|TRBJ2-5|few
TGTGCCACCAGCAGAGCGGGGACCCAGTACTTC
CATSRAGTQYF
>NA|TRBV29-1|TRBJ2-1|many
TGCAGCGTTCTCTTAGGGAATGAGCAGTTCTTC
CSVLLGNEQFF
>TRBD1|TRBV27|TRBJ1-1|NA
TGTGCCAGCAGTTTGACAGGGTTCACTGAAGCTTTCTTT
CASSLTGFTEAFF
>TRBD2|TRBV6-2/TRBV6-3|TRBJ2-7|few
TGTGCCAGCAGGTATACTAGCGGGAGAGTATACGAGCAGTACTTC
CASRYTSGRVYEQYF
>TRBD1|TRBV2|TRBJ2-1|many
TGTGCCAGGGATGACAGGGGCCCCGGCGGTGAGCAGTTCTTC
CARDDRGPGGEQFF
>TRBD2|TRBV29-1|TRBJ2-3|many
TGCAGCGTTGAAGATCGGCGGGAGGGTTGGAATACGCAGTATTTT
CSVEDRREGWNTQYF
>NA|TRBV20-1|TRBJ1-1|many
TGCAGTGCTAGAGATCTGGGGGGGACTGAAGCTTTCTTT
CSARDLGGTEAFF
>NA|TRBV5-5|TRBJ1-2|NA
TGTGCCAGCAGCTTCCTCGAGGGTGGCCACCCCCTCTATGGCTACACCTTC
CASSFLEGGHPLYGYTF
>NA|TRBV4-3|TRBJ2-1|many
TGCGCCAGCAGCCAAGATCGCCTGAGTCAGAGCTCCTACAATGAGCAGTTCTTC
CASSQDRLSQSSYNEQFF
>NA|TRBV27|TRBJ2-7|few
TGTGCCAGCAGTACCCGGGCAGGGAAGGCCTACGAGCAGTACTTC
CASSTRAGKAYEQYF